The clone carrying this T cell receptor (beta chain) was recorded once. This record belongs to a study of CD8+CD57+ T cells in acquired aplastic anemia. Study summary: Sorted CD4+ and CD8+ cells gave an average of about 3 ug of DNA. For CD4+ cells, healthy donors had an average of about 10 million reads.

The study profiled TCR beta VDJ and CDR3 using genomic DNA as template. TCRdb itself ran the reads through MiXCR, one entry per CDR3 protein. The sample has a few hundred thousand distinct CDR3 sequences, about a third seen once; the top ten hold 0.95% to 1.2%. Germline V gives CDR1 SGHTA, CDR2 FQGNSA. The CDR3 sequence is 15 residues long. The ends lost 5 bases at V and 7 bases at J; junction bases unmatched: 13. This receptor was taken from a human donor in good health, serving as a control. V gene TRBV7-2 combines with J gene TRBJ1-2, with 7 bases aligning to TRBD1. The specimen was sorted CD4+, CD8+, or CD8+CD57+ T cells (not recorded which) from PBMCs. CDR3 nucleotides: TGTGCCAGCAGCACAACTACAGGGGTGTTGGCTGGCTACACCTTC. Translated, it gives CASSTTTGVLAGYTF.